The entry below describes one T cell receptor (beta chain). What it recognizes is unknown. Primers: 52 TRBV forward and 13 TRBJ reverse. TCRdb's copy holds only in-frame clones and misses some; the assay was immunoSEQ multiplex PCR. The data show 30,000 to 40,000 clones, 93% seen once. The CDR3 loop spans 13 amino acids. Germline V gene lookup returns CDR1 MNHNS and CDR2 SASEGT. V lost 5 bases, J lost 8 bases, and 7 bases stayed unmatched. The sample comes from a study of regulatory T cells. Overall study findings and caveats: Hydrophobic residues at CDR3 positions 6 and 7 were enriched in conventional CD4+ T cells of CD3G-deficient patients.

CD4+ cells were sorted into CD25-high CD127-low regulatory cells and CD25-low CD127-high conventional cells. The J gene is TRBJ1-2, the V gene TRBV6-1; 8 bases are a match to TRBD1. The sequenced sample consisted of conventional CD4+ T cells sorted from blood. This TCR came from a child under 10 years old with CD3G deficiency. DNA of the CDR3: TGTGCCAGCAGTAGACAGGGGTTTAGCGGCTACACCTTC. This translates into CASSRQGFSGYTF.